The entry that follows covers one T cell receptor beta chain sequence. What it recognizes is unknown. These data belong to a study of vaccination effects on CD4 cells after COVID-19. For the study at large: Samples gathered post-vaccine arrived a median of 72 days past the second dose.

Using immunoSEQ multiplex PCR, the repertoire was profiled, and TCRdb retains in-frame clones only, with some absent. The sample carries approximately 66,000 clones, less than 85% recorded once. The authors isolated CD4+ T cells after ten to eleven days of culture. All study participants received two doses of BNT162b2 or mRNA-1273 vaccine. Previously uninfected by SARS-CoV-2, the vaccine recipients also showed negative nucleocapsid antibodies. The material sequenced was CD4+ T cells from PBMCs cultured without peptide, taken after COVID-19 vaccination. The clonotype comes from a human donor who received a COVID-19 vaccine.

In DNA, the CDR3 is TGTGCCAGCAGCCACCGCAGGGGCAGCACAGATACGCAGTATTTT. Its translation is CASSHRRGSTDTQYF. The V call is TRBV3-1 (or the pseudogene TRBV3-2), the J call TRBJ2-3; possibly TRBD1 for D (6 bases). The CDR3 length is 15 residues. V was trimmed by 3 bases and J by 0 bases, leaving 10 bases between them. Looked up from germline, CDR1 is LGHDT and CDR2 is YNNKEL (reference sequence).